Shown below are 7 T cell receptor beta chains from a single sample sequenced in a study of identical twins. A single record per CDR3 protein comes from TCRdb applying MiXCR to the 5' RACE reads. The sample contains about 490,000 distinct CDR3 sequences, about 15% of which appear only once. Another study also made use of these data, one on yellow fever vaccine responses in identical twins.

Material for sequencing was CD4+ T cells sorted from blood. The source of these receptors is a woman aged 18-29 years in good health.

The V call is TRBV24-1, the J call TRBJ2-7; D may be TRBD2 (6 bases). Between the trimmed V and J ends, which lost 3 bases and 0 bases, there was a span of 11 bases. Per germline, CDR1 KGHDR and CDR2 SFDVKD. This CDR3 is 15 amino acids long. In nucleotides, the CDR3 is TGTGCCACCAGTGATGGGGGGATGGCCTCCTACGAGCAGTACTTC. As protein: CATSDGGMASYEQYF.

The V call is TRBV20-1, the J call TRBJ2-3, with 9 bases lining up with TRBD2. Trimming removed 6 bases from V and 0 bases from J; junction bases left unmatched: 10. Germline assignment: CDR1 DFQATT and CDR2 SNEGSKA (reference sequence). The CDR3 is made up of 16 amino acids. CDR3 sequence reads: CSALGRAGGSTDTQYF. CDR3 nucleotides: TGCAGTGCCCTAGGGCGCGCGGGGGGGAGCACAGATACGCAGTATTTT.

This clonotype was counted a single time. The CDR3 DNA is TGCGCCAGCAGCCCCGGGCATAGCGGGGTGGCAGATACGCAGTATTTT. Residues: CASSPGHSGVADTQYF. The V gene is TRBV5-1, the J gene TRBJ2-3, with TRBD2 identical over 8 bases. CDR3 length: 16 residues. V was pared by 4 bases and J by 4 bases, with 11 bases of the junction left unmatched. Per germline, CDR1 SGHRS and CDR2 YFSETQ.

The rearrangement links TRBV12-3 or TRBV12-4 to TRBJ2-7, with D perhaps TRBD1 (6 bases). Trimming stripped 6 bases from V and 2 bases from J, with 11 bases between. CDR3 length equals 13 residues. Here the CDR3 DNA reads TGTGCCAGCAGCCGACAGGAAACCTACGAGCAGTACTTC. This sequence encodes CASSRQETYEQYF.

CDR3 sequence (DNA): TGTGCCAGCTCACCGACCACAGGGGGGAAAAACATTCAGTACTTC. It is translated as CASSPTTGGKNIQYF. The V and J genes are TRBV18 and TRBJ2-4; 8 bases fit TRBD1. The CDR3 is made up of 15 amino acids. Germline values: CDR1 KGHSH, CDR2 LQKENI. J was trimmed by 4 bases and V by 3 bases; bases with no gene match: 5. Combining the CDR3 with reference TRBV18 and TRBJ2-4 gives the whole variable domain NAGVMQNPRHLVRRRGQEARLRCSPMKGHSHVYWYRQLPEEGLKFMVYLQKENIIDESGMPKERFSAEFPKEGPSILRIQQVVRGDSAAYFCASSPTTGGKNIQYFGAGTRLSVL.

The genes are TRBV2 and TRBJ2-7; TRBD2 agrees at 8 bases. V gave up 1 base and J gave up 2 bases; unmatched junction bases: 1. The CDR3 covers 14 residues. The germline V gene has CDR1 SNHLY and CDR2 FYNNEI. CDR3 loop: CASSEERGPYEQYF. The CDR3 nucleotides are TGTGCCAGCAGTGAAGAGCGGGGGCCCTACGAGCAGTACTTC. The full variable domain, its missing parts supplied by reference TRBV2 and TRBJ2-7, is EPEVTQTPSHQVTQMGQEVILRCVPISNHLYFYWYRQILGQKVEFLVSFYNNEISEKSEIFDDQFSVERPDGSNFTLKIRSTKLEDSAMYFCASSEERGPYEQYFGPGTRLTVT.

A few counts support this clonotype. This chain uses TRBV6-1 with TRBJ2-3; no firm D call. Trimming took 1 base from V and 7 from J, leaving 12 bases between them. CDR1 and CDR2 from the germline V gene are MNHNS and SASEGT. The CDR3 length is 14 residues. Here the CDR3 reads CASSEDRFTNTQYF. The CDR3 nucleotides are TGTGCCAGCAGTGAAGATAGGTTTACGAATACGCAGTATTTT.